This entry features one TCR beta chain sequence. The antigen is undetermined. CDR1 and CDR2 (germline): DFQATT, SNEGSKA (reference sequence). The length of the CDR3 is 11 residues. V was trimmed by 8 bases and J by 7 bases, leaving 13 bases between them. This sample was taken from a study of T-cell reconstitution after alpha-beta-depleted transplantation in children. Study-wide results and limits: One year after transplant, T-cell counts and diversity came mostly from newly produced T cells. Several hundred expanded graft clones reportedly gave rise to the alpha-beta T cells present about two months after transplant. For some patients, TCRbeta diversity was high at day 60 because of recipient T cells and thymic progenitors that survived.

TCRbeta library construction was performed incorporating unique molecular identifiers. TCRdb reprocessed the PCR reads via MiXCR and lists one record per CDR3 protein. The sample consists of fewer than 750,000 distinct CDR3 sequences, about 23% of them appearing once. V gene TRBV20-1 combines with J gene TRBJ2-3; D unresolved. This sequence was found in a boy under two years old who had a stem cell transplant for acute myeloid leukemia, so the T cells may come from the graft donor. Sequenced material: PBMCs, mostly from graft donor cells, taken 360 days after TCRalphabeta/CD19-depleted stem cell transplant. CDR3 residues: CSLPHRHTQYF. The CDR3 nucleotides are TGCAGTCTTCCCCACCGGCATACGCAGTATTTT.